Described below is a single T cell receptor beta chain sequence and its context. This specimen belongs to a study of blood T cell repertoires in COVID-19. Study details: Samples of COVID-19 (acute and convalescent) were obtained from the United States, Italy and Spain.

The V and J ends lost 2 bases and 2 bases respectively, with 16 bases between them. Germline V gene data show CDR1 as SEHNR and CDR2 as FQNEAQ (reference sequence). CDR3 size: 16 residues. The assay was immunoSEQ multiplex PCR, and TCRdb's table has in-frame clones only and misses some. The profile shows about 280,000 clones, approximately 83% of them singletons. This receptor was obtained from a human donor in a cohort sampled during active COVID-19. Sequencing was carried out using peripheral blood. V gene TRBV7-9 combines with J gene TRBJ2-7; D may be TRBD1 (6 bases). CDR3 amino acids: CASSLQPEQGPYEQYF. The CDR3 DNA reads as TGTGCCAGCAGCTTACAACCGGAACAGGGACCCTACGAGCAGTACTTC.